A selection of T cell receptor beta chains follows, all from one sample in a study of cytomegalovirus exposure and HLA in healthy donors. This table comes from immunoSEQ multiplex PCR, and its TCRdb copy is limited to in-frame clones, with some not included. The sample has around 180,000 clones, around 81% seen once. Sequencing used PBMCs. Receptors originate from a man younger than 35 in good health and CMV-seronegative. Both conserved end residues are part of each CDR3. D genes are given only for firm matches. Where a row states a size, it is once, few, many or the class of an expanded clone; other rows omit it.

size: NA
V: TRBV28
D: TRBD1
J: TRBJ1-2
DNA: TGTGCCAGCAGTTCGGGACAGGGCTATGGCTACACCTTC
CDR3: CASSSGQGYGYTF

size: NA
V: TRBV5-4
D: TRBD2
J: TRBJ2-1
DNA: TGTGCCAGCAGCTTGATGGCGGGGGGGCCCAGTGAGCAGTTCTTC
CDR3: CASSLMAGGPSEQFF

size: NA
V: TRBV5-1
D: NA
J: TRBJ2-7
DNA: TGCGCCAGCAGCTTGGTCCCAGGGTCGTACGAGCAGTACTTC
CDR3: CASSLVPGSYEQYF

size: NA
V: TRBV19
D: NA
J: TRBJ1-5
DNA: TGTGCCAGTAGTATAGAATATAGCAATCAGCCCCAGCATTTT
CDR3: CASSIEYSNQPQHF

size: NA
V: TRBV28
D: NA
J: TRBJ2-4
DNA: TGTGCCAGCAGTCAGACTGATCTAGCCAAAAACATTCAGTACTTC
CDR3: CASSQTDLAKNIQYF

size: NA
V: TRBV7-9
D: TRBD1
J: TRBJ1-4
DNA: TGTGCCAGCAGTGGACAGGGGGCAGCTAATGAAAAACTGTTTTTT
CDR3: CASSGQGAANEKLFF

size: NA
V: TRBV5-6
D: NA
J: TRBJ2-7
DNA: TGTGCCAGCAGCTTGTGGGGGGCCTACGAGCAGTACTTC
CDR3: CASSLWGAYEQYF

size: NA
V: TRBV25-1
D: NA
J: TRBJ1-2
DNA: TGTGCCAGCAGTTCCAGGGGAACCCTTGGCTACACCTTC
CDR3: CASSSRGTLGYTF

size: NA
V: TRBV9
D: NA
J: TRBJ1-2
DNA: TGTGCCAGCAGCGTAGGCGGTCAGGGGTACACCTTC
CDR3: CASSVGGQGYTF

size: NA
V: TRBV5-6
D: NA
J: TRBJ2-7
DNA: TGTGCCAGCAGCTTGAATCGTTACGAGCAGTACTTC
CDR3: CASSLNRYEQYF

size: NA
V: TRBV9
D: NA
J: TRBJ1-2
DNA: TGTGCCAGCAGCGTAGTTACAGGGATAAACTATGGCTACACCTTC
CDR3: CASSVVTGINYGYTF

size: NA
V: TRBV4-3
D: NA
J: TRBJ2-3
DNA: TGCGCCAGCAGCCAAGCAGGTCTGAGCACAGATACGCAGTATTTT
CDR3: CASSQAGLSTDTQYF

size: once
V: TRBV5-6
D: NA
J: TRBJ2-6
DNA: TGTGCCGCCCGGAGGGGGGGCCCTGGGGCCAACGTCCTGACTTTC
CDR3: CAARRGGPGANVLTF

size: NA
V: TRBV9
D: NA
J: TRBJ2-2
DNA: TGTGCCAGCAGCCCAGGCCTAGGGGAAAGGGGGGAGCTGTTTTTT
CDR3: CASSPGLGERGELFF

size: NA
V: TRBV7-9
D: NA
J: TRBJ1-5
DNA: TGTGCCAGCAGCAAAGGACAGAGCAATCAGCCCCAGCATTTT
CDR3: CASSKGQSNQPQHF

size: NA
V: TRBV19
D: TRBD2
J: TRBJ2-1
DNA: TGTGCCAGTAGCACTACTAGCGGGAGCTCCTACAATGAGCAGTTCTTC
CDR3: CASSTTSGSSYNEQFF

size: NA
V: TRBV6-5
D: TRBD2
J: TRBJ2-1
DNA: TGTGCCAGCAGTTACTCTCTAGCGGGGGGGGTCGATGAGCAGTTCTTC
CDR3: CASSYSLAGGVDEQFF

size: NA
V: TRBV14
D: TRBD2
J: TRBJ2-5
DNA: TGTGCCAGCAGCCAATGGGAGGGTTGGCAAGAGACCCAGTACTTC
CDR3: CASSQWEGWQETQYF

size: many
V: TRBV4-3
D: NA
J: TRBJ1-1
DNA: TGCGCCAGCAGCCAAGCTTCACAGGGAATGAATGAAGCTTTCTTT
CDR3: CASSQASQGMNEAFF

size: once
V: TRBV10-3
D: TRBD1
J: TRBJ1-2
DNA: TGTGCCATCAACGACAGGACAGGCGGCGATAGCTACACCTTC
CDR3: CAINDRTGGDSYTF

size: NA
V: TRBV5-6
D: TRBD1
J: TRBJ2-7
DNA: TGTGCCAGCAGCTCATTACAGGGGGCGGACGAGCAGTACTTC
CDR3: CASSSLQGADEQYF

size: NA
V: TRBV19
D: NA
J: TRBJ2-7
DNA: TGTGCCAGTAGTATGTCGGGACATGGCTCCTACGAGCAGTACTTC
CDR3: CASSMSGHGSYEQYF

size: once
V: TRBV4-3
D: NA
J: TRBJ2-5
DNA: TGCGCCAGCAGCCCTACCCCCACGACTACCGCGGGGGAGACCCAGTACTTC
CDR3: CASSPTPTTTAGETQYF

size: NA
V: TRBV11-2
D: NA
J: TRBJ2-7
DNA: TGTGCCAGCAGCTTAAGTCTGGCAACCTACGAGCAGTACTTC
CDR3: CASSLSLATYEQYF

size: NA
V: TRBV4-1
D: TRBD1
J: TRBJ2-7
DNA: TGCGCCAGCAGCCAAGGGTGGCAGGGGGCCTACGAGCAGTACTTC
CDR3: CASSQGWQGAYEQYF

size: NA
V: TRBV11-3
D: NA
J: TRBJ2-7
DNA: TGTGCCAGCAGCTTACACGCCAGGGCGGACGAGCAGTACTTC
CDR3: CASSLHARADEQYF

size: few
V: TRBV6-1
D: TRBD1
J: TRBJ2-7
DNA: TGTGCCAGCAGTGATTCAGACAGGGCTTCCTACGAGCAGTACTTC
CDR3: CASSDSDRASYEQYF

size: once
V: TRBV6-5
D: TRBD1
J: TRBJ2-3
DNA: TGTGCCACCCGACGGGACAGCCTGAGCACAGATACGCAGTATTTT
CDR3: CATRRDSLSTDTQYF

size: NA
V: TRBV16
D: NA
J: TRBJ1-2
DNA: TGTGCCAGCAGCCAGCCCCCAACGAAGACAGAAAATGGCTACACCTTC
CDR3: CASSQPPTKTENGYTF

size: NA
V: TRBV15
D: NA
J: TRBJ1-1
DNA: TGTGCCACCGGGGAGGGGCCCGGCACTGAAGCTTTCTTT
CDR3: CATGEGPGTEAFF

size: NA
V: TRBV7-2
D: NA
J: TRBJ2-1
DNA: TGTGCCAGCAGCTTAGCGCGGGCTAGCTCTTACAATGAGCAGTTCTTC
CDR3: CASSLARASSYNEQFF

size: NA
V: TRBV7-9
D: TRBD1
J: TRBJ1-1
DNA: TGTTCCAGCAGCCCCACACAGGGGCTTCCGAACACTGAAGCTTTCTTT
CDR3: CSSSPTQGLPNTEAFF

size: NA
V: TRBV25-1
D: TRBD1
J: TRBJ1-5
DNA: TGTGCCAGCAGGGGGACAGCTAATCAGCCCCAGCATTTT
CDR3: CASRGTANQPQHF

size: NA
V: TRBV5-5
D: TRBD1
J: TRBJ2-7
DNA: TGTGCCAGCAGCTCGGGTCCGGGACAGGGGCTCTACGAGCAGTACTTC
CDR3: CASSSGPGQGLYEQYF

size: NA
V: TRBV6-1
D: TRBD2
J: TRBJ2-7
DNA: TGTGCCAGCACCAAAAGCGGAGGGGAGGGCTACGAGCAGTACTTC
CDR3: CASTKSGGEGYEQYF